The rows below give T cell receptor beta chains drawn from one sample of a study of T-cell reconstitution after alpha-beta-depleted transplantation in children. TCRdb re-called the PCR reads with MiXCR, one entry per CDR3 protein. The data show over 400,000 distinct CDR3 sequences, around 46% seen once. This sample comprised PBMCs, obtained before TCRalphabeta/CD19-depleted stem cell transplant. The origin of the receptors is a girl aged 2 to 10 with aplastic anemia, due to receive a stem cell transplant. The conserved cysteine and the conserved F or W are not part of the CDR3 here. Each record gives: J gene, V gene, clone size, CDR3 protein. Some rows have no size entry. The others give once, few or many, or a class for an expanded clone.

TRBJ2-7 TRBV6-5 few ASSRDFTEQY
TRBJ2-7 TRBV15 NA ATSRDPGLGIPYEQY
TRBJ2-7 TRBV20-1 many SARVPGQGPYEQY
TRBJ2-5 TRBV5-1 NA ASSSRTGGSGETQY
TRBJ2-7 TRBV5-5 NA ASSLSRGLNEQY
TRBJ2-5 TRBV6-1 NA ASSEAPTGFETQY
TRBJ2-3 TRBV18 NA ASSLIADGDTQY
TRBJ2-7 TRBV4-1 many ASSQESVGEQY
TRBJ2-1 TRBV5-4 NA ASSFWTSGRHNEQF
TRBJ2-1 TRBV5-1 NA ASSFQDSSYNEQF
TRBJ2-5 TRBV4-2 NA ASSQVSGETQY
TRBJ2-5 TRBV7-9 NA ASSLYSGGGQETQY
TRBJ2-5 TRBV5-1 NA ASSFDSVQETQY
TRBJ1-3 TRBV12-3/TRBV12-4 many ASSPETGAYSGNTIY
TRBJ2-5 TRBV18 NA ASSPAGVETQY
TRBJ2-1 TRBV5-1 NA ASSLVRLAGVVSYNEQF
TRBJ1-5 TRBV7-3 NA ASSLVTEFNQPQH
TRBJ1-2 TRBV3-1 once ASSQDHAFNYGYT
TRBJ2-3 TRBV5-1 many ARHGTRRTDTQY
TRBJ2-7 TRBV2 NA ASIRDRAYEQY
TRBJ1-1 TRBV6-1 NA ASSLHSEVTEAF
TRBJ1-1 TRBV6-4 few ASTRTPGTEAF
TRBJ1-6 TRBV12-3/TRBV12-4 NA ASSPTRQVGSYNSPLH
TRBJ2-5 TRBV5-6 NA ASSLVQSQETQY
TRBJ2-2 TRBV7-2 many ASNRVTGELF
TRBJ1-5 TRBV10-3 NA AISESFRAPPNQPQH
TRBJ2-5 TRBV20-1 NA SAILLAGGETQY
TRBJ2-2 TRBV5-1 many ASSPGPIVGAGELF
TRBJ1-5 TRBV6-5 many ASSSLDRGLGNQPQH
TRBJ2-3 TRBV7-3 few ASSLLAGGVLTTDTQY